What follows are 18 T cell receptor beta chains derived from one specimen sequenced in a study of T-cell memory formation after mild COVID-19. TCRdb re-derived calls from the 5' RACE reads in MiXCR, one entry per CDR3 protein. The repertoire holds 200,000 to 300,000 distinct CDR3 sequences, approximately 9% seen once, with around 20% in the top ten. Sequenced input: PBMCs or a T cell subset sorted from them (not recorded which). These receptors originate from a man aged 18 to 29 who had mild COVID-19 (a few samples of this study predate the infection). Cell type and time point are not known.

The chain combines TRBV7-9 with TRBJ1-3, with D possibly matching TRBD1 (6 bases). The CDR3 has 18 amino acids. The germline V and J ends were trimmed by 5 bases and 3 bases, with 23 bases remaining between them. Germline V CDR1 and CDR2: SEHNR, FQNEAQ (reference sequence). The CDR3 DNA follows: TGTGCCAGCAGCCCACCTTGGTCGGACAGCGCTTTTGGAAACACCATATATTTT. Amino acid sequence: CASSPPWSDSAFGNTIYF.

This clonotype was seen more than once but under ten times. The chain combines TRBV6-6 with TRBJ1-1, with D possibly being TRBD1 (6 bases). The CDR3 runs 14 residues. V was trimmed by 6 bases and J by 1 base, leaving 12 bases between them. Germline V gives CDR1 MNHNY, CDR2 SVGAGI (reference sequence). Here the CDR3 DNA reads TGTGCCAGCAGAACCCCGGGACAGAACACTGAAGCTTTCTTT. It codes for CASRTPGQNTEAFF.

The V gene is TRBV7-2, the J gene TRBJ1-6, with TRBD1 matching 8 bases. The CDR3 sequence is 15 residues long. In germline, CDR1 is SGHTA, CDR2 FQGNSA. Germline trimming cut 2 bases from V and 6 bases from J; bases unmatched to any gene: 3. The CDR3 coding sequence is TGTGCCAGCAGCTTATCTCAGGGGGCTAATTCACCCCTCCACTTT. This codes for CASSLSQGANSPLHF.

This clonotype was observed at least ten times. J is TRBJ2-7 and V is TRBV28; D unclear. Germline-derived CDR1 and CDR2 are MDHEN and SYDVKM. This CDR3 contains 15 residues. The germline V and J ends were trimmed by 2 bases and 0 bases, with 11 bases remaining between them. CDR3 nucleotides: TGTGCCAGCAGTTTAGGTGGGGTTCCCTCCTACGAGCAGTACGTC. Translating it yields CASSLGGVPSYEQYV.

CDR3: CASSEYTAPPRAAFF. The DNA for the CDR3 is TGTGCCAGCAGTGAATATACGGCCCCCCCCCGGGCGGCTTTCTTT. The gene calls are TRBV25-1 and TRBJ1-1; no clear D. This CDR3 has 15 residues. V shed 0 bases and J shed 11 bases, with 19 bases lying between them. CDR1 and CDR2 (germline): MGHDK, SYGVNS. The whole variable domain, remainder taken from reference TRBV25-1 and TRBJ1-1, is EADIYQTPRYLVIGTGKKITLECSQTMGHDKMYWYQQDPGMELHLIHYSYGVNSTEKGDLSSESTVSRIRTEHFPLTLESARPSHTSQYLCASSEYTAPPRAAFFGQGTRLTVV.

The CDR3 nucleotides are TGTGCCAGCAGTAGCACTTATAGCAATCAGCCCCAGCATTTT. This gives the protein CASSSTYSNQPQHF. This chain joins TRBV6-2 or TRBV6-3 and TRBJ1-5, with no clear D. Germline CDR1 MNHEY, CDR2 SVGEGT. The CDR3 runs to 14 residues. V lost 5 bases and J 0 bases, leaving 8 bases between the germline ends.

This clonotype came up a few times. The V call is TRBV4-1, the J call TRBJ2-7, with D perhaps TRBD1 or TRBD2 (5 bases each). V was trimmed by 4 bases and J by 4 bases, leaving 17 bases between them. The CDR3 loop spans 15 amino acids. The germline gives CDR1 MGHRA, CDR2 YSYEKL. CDR3 sequence reads: CASSPVAGALYEQYF. The CDR3 DNA is TGCGCCAGCAGCCCTGTGGCCGGGGCTCTATACGAGCAGTACTTC.

The chain recombines TRBV6-6 with TRBJ1-4, with 10 positions matching TRBD1. CDR1 and CDR2 from the germline V gene are MNHNY and SVGAGI (reference sequence). The CDR3 is made up of 17 amino acids. V lost 6 bases to trimming and J lost 8 bases; unmatched junction nucleotides: 15. CDR3 loop: CASRKTGTGVAGEKLFF. CDR3 bases: TGTGCCAGCAGGAAAACCGGGACAGGGGTCGCGGGGGAAAAACTGTTTTTT.

This chain uses TRBV24-1 with TRBJ2-1, with 9 bases aligning to TRBD1. The CDR3 loop spans 15 amino acids. J lost 5 bases, V lost 3 bases, and 4 bases had no gene match. CDR1 and CDR2 from the germline V gene are KGHDR and SFDVKD. The CDR3 is CATSDRTGANNEQFF. In DNA form, the CDR3 reads TGTGCCACCAGTGATCGGACAGGGGCGAACAATGAGCAGTTCTTC.

The V and J genes are TRBV27 and TRBJ2-1, with 10 bases fitting TRBD2. With 3 bases clipped from V and 2 bases from J, the junction kept 4 bases outside the gene matches. In germline, CDR1 is MNHEY, CDR2 SMNVEV (reference sequence). The CDR3 consists of 16 residues. The CDR3 is CASSFLGTSAYNEQFF. CDR3 DNA: TGTGCCAGCAGTTTCCTCGGGACTAGCGCCTACAATGAGCAGTTCTTC.

The gene calls are TRBV7-2 and TRBJ2-6, with D perhaps TRBD1 or TRBD2 (5 bases each). Trimming removed 5 bases at V and 2 bases at J, with 10 bases between. The CDR3 totals 15 residues. In germline, CDR1 is SGHTA, CDR2 FQGNSA. The DNA for the CDR3 is TGTGCCAGCAGCGTCGGGACGACTGGGGCCAACGTCCTGACTTTC. It encodes CASSVGTTGANVLTF.

This clonotype was seen a handful of times. The chain links TRBV19 to TRBJ2-4; D not certain. CDR1 and CDR2 from the germline V gene are LNHDA and SQIVND (reference sequence). The CDR3 has 13 residues. V dropped 3 bases and J dropped 5 bases, with 8 bases sitting between them. CDR3 sequence: CASSISSQNIQYF. DNA for the CDR3: TGTGCCAGTAGTATCTCCAGCCAAAACATTCAGTACTTC.

The rearrangement uses TRBV7-9 and TRBJ2-1; D is uncertain. Trimming stripped 5 bases from V and 7 bases from J, with 15 bases between. The germline CDR1 and CDR2 sequences are SEHNR and FQNEAQ (reference sequence). This CDR3 has 14 amino acids. The CDR3 protein is CASSPVESFNEQFF. The CDR3 nucleotides read TGTGCCAGCAGCCCTGTGGAGAGCTTTAATGAGCAGTTCTTC.

This chain links TRBV6-1 with TRBJ2-2; a weak D match, TRBD2 (5 bases). CDR1 and CDR2 (germline): MNHNS, SASEGT. The CDR3 extends over 13 amino acids. The V end was cut by 6 bases, the J end by 8 bases, with 13 bases between. CDR3 sequence (DNA): TGTGCCAGCAGCCCACGGGATGCGGGGGAGCTGTTTTTT. This encodes CASSPRDAGELFF.

The J gene is TRBJ2-1, the V gene TRBV6-1; 10 nucleotides line up with TRBD1. The CDR3 totals 14 residues. V gave up 1 base and J gave up 6 bases; unmatched junction bases: 0. Per germline, CDR1 MNHNS and CDR2 SASEGT. CDR3 amino acids: CASSEGTGGNEQFF. The CDR3 bases are TGTGCCAGCAGTGAAGGGACAGGGGGCAATGAGCAGTTCTTC.

This chain connects TRBV10-3 to TRBJ1-2; maybe TRBD1 (5 bases). CDR1 ENHRY and CDR2 SYGVKD come from the germline V gene. The V and J ends lost 2 bases and 4 bases respectively, with 11 bases between them. The CDR3 totals 14 residues. The chain's CDR3 is CAISEGWGSYGYTF. The CDR3 DNA reads TGTGCCATCAGTGAGGGCTGGGGGTCCTATGGCTACACCTTC.

This chain uses TRBV7-8 with TRBJ1-5; TRBD1 matches at 8 bases. V lost 5 bases to trimming and J lost 1 base; unmatched junction nucleotides: 4. CDR1 is SGHVS, CDR2 FQNEAQ, per germline. The CDR3 has 15 amino acids. The CDR3 DNA sequence: TGTGCCAGCAGCCCTGGACAGGGAAGCAATCAGCCCCAGCATTTT. Its protein is CASSPGQGSNQPQHF. Full variable domain (missing parts from reference TRBV7-8 and TRBJ1-5): GAGVSQSPRYKVAKRGQDVALRCDPISGHVSLFWYQQALGQGPEFLTYFQNEAQLDKSGLPSDRFFAERPEGSVSTLKIQRTQQEDSAVYLCASSPGQGSNQPQHFGDGTRLSIL.

This clonotype was seen ten or more times. The J gene is TRBJ1-1, the V gene TRBV4-3, with D possibly matching TRBD1 (5 bases). Trimming removed 2 bases from V and 3 bases from J, with 13 bases in between. The CDR3 extends over 15 amino acids. Germline V gives CDR1 LGHNA, CDR2 YSLEER. The CDR3 sequence: CASSQSRGGDTEAFF. The CDR3 DNA reads as TGCGCCAGCAGCCAAAGTCGGGGGGGGGACACTGAAGCTTTCTTT.